This T cell receptor beta chain was sequenced for a study of T-cell memory formation after mild COVID-19. The overall study: TCR clusters were largely donor specific. Study outcomes and limitations: Some clones that responded were present in memory (sampled pre-infection), which suggests cross-reactive memory joined. The main location of contracting CD4+ clones was CM and EM, and that of contracting CD8+ clones was EMRA.

One entry per CDR3 protein results from TCRdb running MiXCR on the 5' RACE reads. In the table there are approximately 450,000 distinct CDR3 sequences, around a sixth of which are singletons. For this clonotype: Its specificity is unknown.

V was pared by 4 bases and J by 3 bases, with 10 bases of the junction left unmatched. This CDR3 has 18 amino acids. The germline CDR1 and CDR2 sequences are LGHNA and YSLEER. This TCR derives from an adult woman who had mild COVID-19 (a few samples of this study predate the infection). Cell type and time point are not known. V is TRBV4-3 and J is TRBJ2-4; 12 nucleotides match TRBD2. Sequenced material: PBMCs or a T cell subset sorted from them (not recorded which). CDR3 in amino acids: CASSPSHGTSGRKNIQYF. The CDR3 region has the DNA TGCGCCAGCAGCCCATCCCACGGGACTAGCGGGCGCAAAAACATTCAGTACTTC.